The clone carrying this TCR beta chain was counted between two and nine times. The data were taken from a study of neoadjuvant anti-PD-1 for oral cavity cancer. Germline CDR1 is KGHSH and CDR2 is LQKENI. The CDR3 runs to 14 residues. V dropped 2 bases and J dropped 7 bases, with 14 bases sitting between them. Profiled with immunoSEQ multiplex PCR; TCRdb holds only in-frame clones, not every one. The top ten clones hold about 2.3% of a sample with roughly 14,000 clones, approximately 77% of them seen once. Time point indicated: after neoadjuvant nivolumab, at surgical resection. Analysis of PBMCs was direct, with no culture step.

The source is a person between 40 and 79 years old with oral cavity squamous cell carcinoma. The chain links TRBV18 to TRBJ1-1, with a weak D call TRBD1 (6 bases). The specimen comprised PBMCs, sampled after nivolumab (anti-PD-1) treatment. CDR3: CASSPGGRGYEAFF. The CDR3 DNA reads TGTGCCAGCTCACCAGGGGGCAGGGGATATGAAGCTTTCTTT. The whole variable domain, filled in from reference TRBV18 and TRBJ1-1, reads NAGVMQNPRHLVRRRGQEARLRCSPMKGHSHVYWYRQLPEEGLKFMVYLQKENIIDESGMPKERFSAEFPKEGPSILRIQQVVRGDSAAYFCASSPGGRGYEAFFGQGTRLTVV.